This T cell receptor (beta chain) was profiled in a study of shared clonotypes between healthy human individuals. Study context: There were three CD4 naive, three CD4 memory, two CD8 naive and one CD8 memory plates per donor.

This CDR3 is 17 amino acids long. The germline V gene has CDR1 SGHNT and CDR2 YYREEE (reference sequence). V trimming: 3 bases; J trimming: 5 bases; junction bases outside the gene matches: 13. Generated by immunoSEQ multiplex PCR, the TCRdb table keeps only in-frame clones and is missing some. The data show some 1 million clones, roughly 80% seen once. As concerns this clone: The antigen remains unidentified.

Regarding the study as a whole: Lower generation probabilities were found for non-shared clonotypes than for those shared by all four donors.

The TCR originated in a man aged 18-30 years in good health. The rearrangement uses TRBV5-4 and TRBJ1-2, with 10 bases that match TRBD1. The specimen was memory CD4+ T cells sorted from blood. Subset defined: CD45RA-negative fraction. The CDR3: CASSSGGGTGALYGYTF. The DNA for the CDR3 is TGTGCCAGCAGCTCCGGGGGCGGGACAGGGGCTCTTTATGGCTACACCTTC. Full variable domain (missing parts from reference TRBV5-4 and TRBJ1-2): ETGVTQSPTHLIKTRGQQVTLRCSSQSGHNTVSWYQQALGQGPQFIFQYYREEENGRGNFPPRFSGLQFPNYSSELNVNALELDDSALYLCASSSGGGTGALYGYTFGSGTRLTVV.